This T cell receptor (beta chain) is drawn from a study of T cells in narcolepsy. Study-level background: Donors had narcolepsy type 1 or type 2, or were healthy controls.

About this clone itself: Its antigen is still unknown.

Trimming pared 7 bases from V and 9 bases from J, leaving 13 bases between. CDR3 length: 12 residues. Clones were read by immunoSEQ multiplex PCR, and TCRdb kept only the in-frame ones, dropping some. The repertoire has about 15,000 clones, roughly 85% of them found once; the top ten carry around 37%. Study observations and caveats: Reportedly, autoreactive clonotypes were serially detected in patients' blood but not controls'. Autoreactive HCRT-specific and TRIB2-specific clonotypes were marked in same-patient CSF-versus-blood CD4+ comparisons. No autoreactive T cell clone sequences appeared in some memory CD4+ repertoires.

The receptor was derived from a human donor in good health. J is TRBJ1-5 and V is TRBV23-1; D ambiguous. TRBV23-1 counts as an open reading frame of uncertain function. The source material was memory (CD45RA-) CD4+ T cells from blood. The CDR3 sequence: CASILTPWPQHF. The CDR3 DNA sequence: TGCGCCAGCATCCTCACCCCCTGGCCCCAGCATTTT.